This T cell receptor beta chain derives from a study of Tregs in tolerant kidney transplant recipients. Study-wide findings and caveats: Expanding Tregs on activated donor B cells appeared to best identify donor-specific TCRbeta clones. Tolerant patients' donor-specific Tregs expanded beyond overall Tregs, suggesting antigen-driven growth. No direct test of biological reproducibility was done here. Nucleotide sequences could not be compared across some patients' samples due to primer changes.

This CDR3 comprises 13 residues. Germline V CDR1 and CDR2: SGHNT, YENEEA. Trimming left V 1 base short and J 8 bases short, with 9 bases between. Remarks on this clone: Its antigen is undetermined. The observed sequence ends 3 residues before the CDR3 terminus, with the missing tail filled in from the germline J gene.

TCRdb's table, derived via immunoSEQ multiplex PCR, lists solely in-frame clones and lacks some. The specimen's table records roughly 48,000 clones. V is TRBV11-3 and J is TRBJ2-1; no clear D. The TCR originated in a human donor who received a combined kidney and bone marrow transplant. The specimen comprised CD4+ T cells from blood, sampled before the transplant. Incomplete CDR3 DNA: TGTGCCAGCAGCTTAGCTAGTCTGGATGAG. This sequence encodes CASSLASLDE. The complete CDR3 sequence is CASSLASLDEQFF.